These 10 T cell receptor beta chains came from one sample sequenced in a study of blood T cells in healthy people across ages. Primers used in a second PCR of roughly 7 to 12 cycles were a sample-barcoded 5' primer and a J-beta primer mix. MiXCR was run by TCRdb on the 5' RACE reads, yielding one entry per CDR3 protein. Counted here are approximately 600,000 distinct CDR3 sequences, approximately 59% occurring once; the ten biggest clones make up roughly 34%. The sample comprised blood. The source of these receptors is a man between 60 and 70 years old in good health.

Worth noting for this clonotype: A clone one base away is much larger, so this may be a read error. The V call is TRBV6-5, the J call TRBJ2-7; tentative D call: TRBD2 (5 bases). In germline, CDR1 is MNHEY, CDR2 SVGAGI. CDR3 size: 15 residues. DNA for the CDR3: TGTGTCAGCAGCCCTGGCGCGCTGGGAGTCTACGAGCAGTACTTC. It is translated as CVSSPGALGVYEQYF.

Note on this clonotype: An end of the junction differs from the germline gene, which may be a read error. The chain is built from TRBV28 and TRBJ2-3, with D maybe TRBD1 (5 bases). The CDR3 totals 14 residues. Germline loops: CDR1 MDHEN, CDR2 SYDVKM. As DNA, the CDR3 is TGTGCCAGCAGTTTGTCACCGAGCACAGGTACGCAGTATTTT. It specifies CASSLSPSTGTQYF. The entire variable domain, with the rest obtained from reference TRBV28 and TRBJ2-3, is as follows: DVKVTQSSRYLVKRTGEKVFLECVQDMDHENMFWYRQDPGLGLRLIYFSYDVKMKEKGDIPEGYSVSREKKERFSLILESASTNQTSMYLCASSLSPSTGTQYFGPGTRLTVL.

The J gene is TRBJ2-1, the V gene TRBV4-1, with TRBD1 as a possible D gene (5 bases). The CDR3 runs 18 residues. Trimming removed 0 bases at V and 7 bases at J, with 22 bases between. Germline CDR1 MGHRA, CDR2 YSYEKL. CDR3 coding DNA: TGCGCCAGCAGCCAAGATGGGAAGGGGTTTAGGGGAAGTAATGAGCAGTTCTTC. Its translation is CASSQDGKGFRGSNEQFF.

This clonotype was detected a few times. The chain is built from TRBV5-1 and TRBJ2-7; D call uncertain. The V gene lost 5 bases and the J gene lost 1 base, with 7 bases spanning the gap. CDR3 length equals 12 residues. The germline V gene encodes CDR1 SGHRS and CDR2 YFSETQ. The CDR3 region is CASRQESYEQYF. The DNA for the CDR3 is TGCGCCAGCAGGCAGGAGTCCTACGAGCAGTACTTC.

This clonotype has just a few counts. The chain employs TRBV29-1 and TRBJ2-4, with D perhaps TRBD1 (7 bases). The V gene's germline CDR1 is SQVTM and CDR2 ANQGSEA. Between the trimmed V and J ends, which lost 4 bases and 8 bases, there was a span of 12 bases. The CDR3 sequence is 12 residues long. CDR3 nucleotides: TGCAGCGTTGGAGGCAGGGGGGACATTCAGTACTTC. It yields the protein CSVGGRGDIQYF.

This clonotype has just a few counts. The chain combines TRBV29-1 with TRBJ2-3; 9 bases are a match to TRBD1. The trim removed 6 bases at V and 4 bases at J, leaving 17 bases unmatched. This CDR3 is built from 17 residues. Germline V gene data show CDR1 as SQVTM and CDR2 as ANQGSEA. CDR3 region: CSVDTELWTGAADTQYF. In DNA, the CDR3 is TGCAGCGTGGACACGGAGCTTTGGACAGGGGCTGCAGATACGCAGTATTTT.

This clonotype occurred a few times. For the CDR3, the DNA is TGCGCCAGCAGCTTCGGCTCCTCATCCTACGAGCAGTACTTC. As protein: CASSFGSSSYEQYF. The chain links TRBV5-1 to TRBJ2-7, with D hard to call. The CDR3 contains 14 residues. CDR1 SGHRS and CDR2 YFSETQ come from the germline V gene. Between the trimmed V and J ends, which lost 2 bases and 1 base, there was a span of 10 bases.

This clonotype has more than one count but fewer than ten. A clone one base away is much larger, so this may be a read error. This chain uses TRBV7-2 with TRBJ2-7; D is perhaps TRBD1 (5 bases). The CDR3 totals 16 residues. CDR1 and CDR2 from the germline V gene are SGHTA and FQGNSA. Deletions cut 5 bases from V and 6 bases from J, with 23 bases between. The CDR3 DNA reads TGTGCCAGCAGCCCACCTACCGGCAGGGTAGGTTGCGAGCAGTACTTC. Translated, it gives CASSPPTGRVGCEQYF.

This chain links TRBV6-1 with TRBJ2-6, with 8 bases identical to TRBD2. The germline V gene encodes CDR1 MNHNS and CDR2 SASEGT. The trim removed 1 base at V and 0 bases at J, leaving 2 bases unmatched. The CDR3 loop spans 17 amino acids. In DNA form, the CDR3 reads TGTGCCAGCAGTGAAGTAGCGGGGAGCTCTGGGGCCAACGTCCTGACTTTC. Translation: CASSEVAGSSGANVLTF.

The chain joins TRBV29-1 to TRBJ2-5; no firm D call. This CDR3 is 12 amino acids long. Between the trimmed V and J ends, which lost 3 bases and 2 bases, there was a span of 7 bases. Germline lookup yields CDR1 SQVTM and CDR2 ANQGSEA. The CDR3 loop is CSVDSLQETQYF. The CDR3 bases are TGCAGCGTTGATAGCCTACAAGAGACCCAGTACTTC.